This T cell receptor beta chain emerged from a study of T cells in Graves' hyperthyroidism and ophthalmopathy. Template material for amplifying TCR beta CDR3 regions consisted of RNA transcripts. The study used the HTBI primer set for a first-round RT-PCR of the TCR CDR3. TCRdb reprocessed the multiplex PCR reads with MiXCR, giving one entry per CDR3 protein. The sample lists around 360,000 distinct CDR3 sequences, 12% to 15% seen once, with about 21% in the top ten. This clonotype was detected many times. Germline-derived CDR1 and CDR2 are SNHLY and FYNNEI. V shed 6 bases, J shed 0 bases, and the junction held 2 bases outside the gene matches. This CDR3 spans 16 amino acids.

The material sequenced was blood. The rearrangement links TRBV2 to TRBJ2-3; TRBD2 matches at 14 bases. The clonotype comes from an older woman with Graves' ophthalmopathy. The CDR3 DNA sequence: TGTGCCAGCAGGCGGACTAGCGGGAGGAGCACAGATACGCAGTATTTT. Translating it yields CASRRTSGRSTDTQYF.